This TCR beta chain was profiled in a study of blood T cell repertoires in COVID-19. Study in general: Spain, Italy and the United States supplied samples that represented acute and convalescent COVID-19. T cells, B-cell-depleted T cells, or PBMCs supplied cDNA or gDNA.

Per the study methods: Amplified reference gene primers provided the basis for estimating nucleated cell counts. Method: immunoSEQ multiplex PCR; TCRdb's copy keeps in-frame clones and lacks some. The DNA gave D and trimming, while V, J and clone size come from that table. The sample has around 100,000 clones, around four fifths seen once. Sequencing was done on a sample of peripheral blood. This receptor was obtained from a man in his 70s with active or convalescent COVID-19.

CDR3 region: CASGLDGGFGDEQFF. Written as DNA, the CDR3 is TGTGCTAGTGGTTTGGACGGGGGTTTCGGGGATGAGCAGTTCTTC. V usage is TRBV12-5 and J usage is TRBJ2-1; TRBD2 might be the D (6 bases). V lost 1 base and J 8 bases, leaving 15 bases between the germline ends. Per germline, CDR1 LGHNT and CDR2 FRNRAP. This CDR3 has 15 residues.